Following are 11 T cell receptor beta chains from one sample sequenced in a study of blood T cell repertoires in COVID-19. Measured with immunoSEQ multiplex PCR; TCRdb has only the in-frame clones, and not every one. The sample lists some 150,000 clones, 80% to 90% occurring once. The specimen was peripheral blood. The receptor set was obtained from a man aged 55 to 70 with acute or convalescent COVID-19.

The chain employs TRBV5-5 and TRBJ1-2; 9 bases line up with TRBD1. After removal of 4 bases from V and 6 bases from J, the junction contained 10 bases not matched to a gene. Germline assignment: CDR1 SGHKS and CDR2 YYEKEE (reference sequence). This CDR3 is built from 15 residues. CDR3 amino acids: CASSPGTGTGNGYTF. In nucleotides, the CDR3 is TGTGCCAGCAGCCCCGGAACCGGGACAGGGAATGGCTACACCTTC.

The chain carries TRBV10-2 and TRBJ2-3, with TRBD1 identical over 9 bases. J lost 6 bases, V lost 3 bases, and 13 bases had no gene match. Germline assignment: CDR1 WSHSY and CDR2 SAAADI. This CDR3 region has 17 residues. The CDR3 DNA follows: TGCGCCAGCAGTGACCTAAGGGACAGGGCTAAACTTGATACGCAGTATTTT. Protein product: CASSDLRDRAKLDTQYF.

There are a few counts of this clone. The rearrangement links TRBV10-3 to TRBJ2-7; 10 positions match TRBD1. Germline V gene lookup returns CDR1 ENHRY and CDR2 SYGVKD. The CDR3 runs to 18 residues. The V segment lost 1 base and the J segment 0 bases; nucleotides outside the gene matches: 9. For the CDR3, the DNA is TGTGCCATCAGTGAGTGGAACCGGGACAGGGGAAGCTCCTACGAGCAGTACTTC. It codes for CAISEWNRDRGSSYEQYF.

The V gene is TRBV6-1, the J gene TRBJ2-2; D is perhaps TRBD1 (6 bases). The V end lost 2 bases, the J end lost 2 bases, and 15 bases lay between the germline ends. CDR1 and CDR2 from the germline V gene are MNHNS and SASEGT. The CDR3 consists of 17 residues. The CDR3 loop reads CASSEQGRTANTGELFF. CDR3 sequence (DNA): TGTGCCAGCAGTGAACAGGGAAGGACAGCCAACACCGGGGAGCTGTTTTTT.

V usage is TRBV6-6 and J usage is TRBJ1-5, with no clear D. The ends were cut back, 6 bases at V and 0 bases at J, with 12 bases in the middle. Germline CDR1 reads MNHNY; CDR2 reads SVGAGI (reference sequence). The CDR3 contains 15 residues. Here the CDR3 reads CASRLIGDSNQPQHF. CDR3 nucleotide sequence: TGTGCCAGCAGGCTAATCGGGGATAGCAATCAGCCCCAGCATTTT.

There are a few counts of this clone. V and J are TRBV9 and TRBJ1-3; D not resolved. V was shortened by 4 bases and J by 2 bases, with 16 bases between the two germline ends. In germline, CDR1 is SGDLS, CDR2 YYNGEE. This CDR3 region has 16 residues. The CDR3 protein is CASSPGEGTTGNTIYF. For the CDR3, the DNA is TGTGCCAGCAGCCCCGGGGAGGGAACGACTGGAAACACCATATATTTT.

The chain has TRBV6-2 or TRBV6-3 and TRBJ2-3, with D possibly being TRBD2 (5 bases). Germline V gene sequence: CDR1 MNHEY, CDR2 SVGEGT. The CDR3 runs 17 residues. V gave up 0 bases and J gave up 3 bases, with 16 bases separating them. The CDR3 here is CASSYSSTRKRTDTQYF. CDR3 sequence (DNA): TGTGCCAGCAGTTACTCGAGCACTAGAAAACGTACAGATACGCAGTATTTT.

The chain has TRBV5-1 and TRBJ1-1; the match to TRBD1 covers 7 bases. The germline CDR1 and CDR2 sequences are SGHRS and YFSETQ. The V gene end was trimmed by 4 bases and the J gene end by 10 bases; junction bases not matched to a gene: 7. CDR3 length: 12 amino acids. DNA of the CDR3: TGCGCCAGCAGCCCCGGACAGGACGCAGCTTTCTTT. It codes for CASSPGQDAAFF.

This CDR3 reads CATSREGGGYEQYF. The CDR3 nucleotides are TGTGCCACCAGCAGAGAGGGAGGGGGCTACGAGCAGTACTTC. The chain couples TRBV15 to TRBJ2-7; tentatively, D is TRBD2 (7 bases). The CDR3 runs to 14 residues. Germline V lookup: CDR1 LNHNV, CDR2 YYDKDF (reference sequence). The V end lost 0 bases, the J end lost 3 bases, and 9 bases lay between the germline ends.

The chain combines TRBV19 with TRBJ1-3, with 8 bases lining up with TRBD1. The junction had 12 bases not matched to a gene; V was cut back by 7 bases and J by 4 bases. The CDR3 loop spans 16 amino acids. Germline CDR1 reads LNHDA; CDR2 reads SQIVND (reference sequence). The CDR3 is CASKRDRTSSGNTIYF. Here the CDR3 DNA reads TGTGCCAGTAAGAGGGACAGGACTTCGTCCGGAAACACCATATATTTT.

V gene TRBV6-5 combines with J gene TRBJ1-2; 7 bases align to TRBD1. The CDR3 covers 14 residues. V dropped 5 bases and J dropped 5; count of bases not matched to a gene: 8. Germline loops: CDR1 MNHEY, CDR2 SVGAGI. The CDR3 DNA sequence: TGTGCCAGCAGTCTCACGACAGGGTTATATGGCTACACCTTC. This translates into CASSLTTGLYGYTF.